This T cell receptor beta chain was observed in a study of molecular identifiers for immune sequencing clone quantification. Study outcomes and limitations: A shared barcode on identical TCR molecules could lead to underestimated sizes for highly expanded clones. The study reportedly detected spiked Jurkat TCR RNA from one cell among around 970,000 naive cells.

The germline V gene has CDR1 SGDLS and CDR2 YYNGEE. The CDR3 length is 16 residues. The J segment lost 1 base and the V segment lost 5 bases, leaving 5 bases of the junction unmatched. In the sort, naive CD8 T cells were defined as CD8+CD4-CCR7+CD45RA+. This clonotype was counted at least ten times. Its antigen is not known. Library preparation followed earlier protocols using designated TCR primers. TCRdb reprocessed the PCR reads with MiXCR, giving one entry per CDR3 protein. The sample contains roughly 100,000 distinct CDR3 sequences, 35% of which appear only once. The material sequenced was naive CD8+ T cells from blood, with Jurkat cell RNA spiked in. The subset was: FACS-sorted CD8+CD4-CCR7+CD45RA+ naive T cells. The J gene is TRBJ2-3, the V gene TRBV9, with 12 positions matching TRBD2. This receptor was taken from a human donor in good health. Some libraries in this study had Jurkat cell RNA spiked in. The CDR3 DNA reads as TGTGCCAGCAGTGACCGACTAGCGGGGGGCACAGATACGCAGTATTTT. Protein: CASSDRLAGGTDTQYF.